The source of this T cell receptor beta chain is a study of patients and donors after allogeneic stem cell transplantation. This clonotype was recorded many times. A single record per CDR3 protein comes from TCRdb applying MiXCR to the RT-PCR reads. The top ten hold roughly 34% of the sample, which has approximately 33,000 distinct CDR3 sequences, approximately 6.2% seen once. V lost 5 bases and J 0 bases, leaving 5 bases between the germline ends. Germline values: CDR1 MNHEY, CDR2 SVGAGI. The length of the CDR3 is 14 residues. What was sequenced was blood, either unsorted or a sorted T cell fraction (not recorded which). The chain uses TRBV6-5 and TRBJ2-6, with D unclear. The sequence was collected from a human donor who was either an allogeneic HSCT recipient or a stem cell or donor lymphocyte infusion donor (not recorded which). It is not recorded whose cells these are; they may come from a transplant donor. The CDR3, as DNA: TGTGCCAGCAGTAAAAGCTCTGGGGCCAACGTCCTGACTTTC. Its protein is CASSKSSGANVLTF.